This record looks at one T cell receptor beta chain sequence and its context. Its target is unknown. The sample comes from a study of cytomegalovirus exposure and HLA in healthy donors. Study-level results: Association of approximately 18,000 TCR beta sequences with HLA alleles was found at 0.05 false discovery rate in a later analysis.

CDR1 is MDHEN and CDR2 is SYDVKM in the germline V gene. CDR3 length: 16 residues. The germline V and J ends were trimmed by 5 bases and 5 bases, with 19 bases remaining between them. 13 Jbeta primers and 60 Vbeta primers were used for the PCR. Some clones are missing from TCRdb's copy, which holds only in-frame ones; the method was immunoSEQ multiplex PCR. The data show over 150,000 clones, 75% to 85% seen once. The sample was PBMCs. The sequence came from a man younger than 40 in good health and CMV-seropositive. The chain links TRBV28 to TRBJ2-1, with D perhaps TRBD2 (5 bases). The CDR3 DNA reads TGTGCCAGCAGTAGCCACGTTGCGGGTGGTAACAATGAGCAGTTCTTC. Amino acid sequence: CASSSHVAGGNNEQFF.